These 23 T cell receptor beta chains came from one sample sequenced in a study of blood T cell repertoires in COVID-19. The table came from immunoSEQ multiplex PCR; TCRdb's copy has only in-frame clones and leaves some out. The sample shows approximately 250,000 clones, roughly 86% of them seen only once. Sequences were obtained from peripheral blood. The receptors originated from a man aged 40-50 years with active or convalescent COVID-19.

This clone occurred a few times. The chain links TRBV27 to TRBJ2-1; 9 nucleotides align to TRBD1. The CDR3 consists of 15 residues. The J segment lost 7 bases and the V segment lost 1 base, leaving 5 bases of the junction unmatched. Per the germline V gene, CDR1 is MNHEY and CDR2 is SMNVEV (reference sequence). The CDR3 loop is CASSLLGDRVNEQFF. CDR3 in DNA: TGTGCCAGCAGTTTATTGGGGGACAGGGTAAATGAGCAGTTCTTC.

J is TRBJ2-4 and V is TRBV7-9; no reliable D call. CDR3 size: 16 residues. Germline V gene lookup returns CDR1 SEHNR and CDR2 FQNEAQ (reference sequence). V lost 2 bases, J lost 0 bases, and 11 bases lay in between. The CDR3 loop is CASSLTAQLAKNIQYF. CDR3 bases: TGTGCCAGCAGCTTAACCGCACAGCTAGCCAAAAACATTCAGTACTTC.

The chain employs TRBV2 and TRBJ1-6; perhaps TRBD1 as D (6 bases). Trimming cost V 7 bases and J 8 bases, with 12 bases left between them. Germline CDR1 is SNHLY and CDR2 is FYNNEI. The CDR3 is made up of 13 amino acids. This chain's CDR3 is CASKGDGYSPLHF. The CDR3 DNA sequence: TGTGCCAGCAAGGGGGACGGATATTCACCCCTCCACTTT.

This clone was seen just once. DNA for the CDR3: TGCAGCGTACAAGGAGGGGATAAGGAAAAACTGTTTTTT. It translates to CSVQGGDKEKLFF. V usage is TRBV29-1 and J usage is TRBJ1-4; a possible D gene is TRBD1 (5 bases). Trimming took off 6 bases at V and 8 bases at J, with 16 bases between the two ends. The CDR3 loop spans 13 amino acids. Germline loops: CDR1 SQVTM, CDR2 ANQGSEA.

The rearrangement joins TRBV28 to TRBJ1-6; 10 bases are a match to TRBD1. Germline values: CDR1 MDHEN, CDR2 SYDVKM. V lost 5 bases, J lost 10 bases, and 5 bases stayed unmatched. The CDR3 loop spans 14 amino acids. CDR3 amino acids: CASSRQGARSPLHF. The CDR3 DNA reads TGTGCCAGCAGTCGACAGGGGGCTCGCTCACCCCTCCACTTT.

This chain uses TRBV19 with TRBJ2-1; 7 positions agree with TRBD1. This CDR3 spans 16 amino acids. V was pared by 5 bases and J by 5 bases, with 12 bases of the junction left unmatched. The V gene's germline CDR1 is LNHDA and CDR2 SQIVND (reference sequence). The CDR3 DNA reads TGTGCCAGTAGTCTGGGGGTAGGGGGCGGAAACAATGAGCAGTTCTTC. Residues: CASSLGVGGGNNEQFF. The entire variable domain, with the rest obtained from reference TRBV19 and TRBJ2-1, is as follows: DGGITQSPKYLFRKEGQNVTLSCEQNLNHDAMYWYRQDPGQGLRLIYYSQIVNDFQKGDIAEGYSVSREKKESFPLTVTSAQKNPTAFYLCASSLGVGGGNNEQFFGPGTRLTVL.

The V call is TRBV27, the J call TRBJ2-7, with 10 nucleotides matching TRBD2. J was trimmed by 1 base and V by 3 bases; bases with no gene match: 3. The CDR3 length is 15 residues. Per the germline V gene, CDR1 is MNHEY and CDR2 is SMNVEV (reference sequence). The CDR3 spells CASSFRGLASYEQYF. For the CDR3, the DNA is TGTGCCAGCAGTTTCAGGGGACTAGCGTCCTACGAGCAGTACTTC.

The chain combines TRBV2 with TRBJ1-3, with TRBD1 identical over 8 bases. Germline V gene sequence: CDR1 SNHLY, CDR2 FYNNEI. The CDR3 covers 14 residues. V lost 2 bases to trimming and J lost 4 bases; unmatched junction nucleotides: 1. DNA for the CDR3: TGTGCCAGCAGTGAACAGGGGGCCGGAAACACCATATATTTT. Translating it yields CASSEQGAGNTIYF.

The chain combines TRBV2 with TRBJ2-2, with D tentatively TRBD2 (5 bases). The CDR3 sequence is 15 residues long. Trimming cost V 3 bases and J 3 bases, with 11 bases left between them. CDR1 and CDR2 (germline): SNHLY, FYNNEI. The CDR3 DNA follows: TGTGCCAGCAGTGAGTCCGGGGTCTACACCGGGGAGCTGTTTTTT. Translated, it gives CASSESGVYTGELFF.

This clone appeared a single time. The chain couples TRBV14 to TRBJ1-2; no clear D gene. The CDR3 contains 13 residues. Germline V lookup: CDR1 SGHDN, CDR2 FVKESK. The V end was cut by 6 bases, the J end by 3 bases, with 11 bases between. CDR3 sequence reads: CASRRGGDYGYTF. Here the CDR3 DNA reads TGTGCCAGCAGACGGGGAGGTGACTATGGCTACACCTTC. Full variable domain (rest looked up from reference TRBV14 and TRBJ1-2): EAGVTQFPSHSVIEKGQTVTLRCDPISGHDNLYWYRRVMGKEIKFLLHFVKESKQDESGMPNNRFLAERTGGTYSTLKVQPAELEDSGVYFCASRRGGDYGYTFGSGTRLTVV.

The chain employs TRBV3-1 (or the pseudogene TRBV3-2) and TRBJ2-1; D uncertain. Germline CDR1 and CDR2: LGHDT and YNNKEL (reference sequence). Trimming left V 1 base short and J 1 base short, with 5 bases between. The CDR3 contains 14 residues. The CDR3, as DNA: TGTGCCAGCAGCCAAGGTCAGTCCTACAATGAGCAGTTCTTC. Amino acids: CASSQGQSYNEQFF.

V is TRBV3-1 (or the pseudogene TRBV3-2) and J is TRBJ2-7; 12 nucleotides line up with TRBD2. This CDR3 comprises 16 residues. Germline CDR1 reads LGHDT; CDR2 reads YNNKEL (reference sequence). The V gene end was trimmed by 4 bases and the J gene end by 7 bases; junction bases not matched to a gene: 11. The CDR3 coding sequence is TGTGCCAGCAGCCTCCGCCTAGCGGGAGGGCCGGGGGAGCAGTACTTC. The encoded protein is CASSLRLAGGPGEQYF.

The J gene is TRBJ1-4, the V gene TRBV2; D ambiguous. This CDR3 has 10 amino acids. V was trimmed by 6 bases and J by 6 bases, leaving 2 bases between them. Germline assignment: CDR1 SNHLY and CDR2 FYNNEI. The CDR3 nucleotides read TGTGCCAGCAGCTATGAAAAACTGTTTTTT. This sequence encodes CASSYEKLFF. Supplemented by reference TRBV2 and TRBJ1-4, the full variable domain reads EPEVTQTPSHQVTQMGQEVILRCVPISNHLYFYWYRQILGQKVEFLVSFYNNEISEKSEIFDDQFSVERPDGSNFTLKIRSTKLEDSAMYFCASSYEKLFFGSGTQLSVL.

This clone was recorded once. CDR3 sequence reads: CASKRGRGGETQYF. CDR3 nucleotide sequence: TGCGCCAGCAAGCGGGGGAGGGGCGGAGAGACCCAGTACTTC. V usage is TRBV10-2 and J usage is TRBJ2-5; 8 bases are a match to TRBD2. CDR3 length: 14 amino acids. Germline assignment: CDR1 WSHSY and CDR2 SAAADI. The V gene end was trimmed by 7 bases and the J gene end by 4 bases; junction bases not matched to a gene: 8.

V gene TRBV2 combines with J gene TRBJ2-1, with D possibly being TRBD2 (6 bases). Germline CDR1 is SNHLY and CDR2 is FYNNEI. The V gene lost 2 bases and the J gene lost 8 bases, with 16 bases spanning the gap. This CDR3 contains 15 residues. This CDR3 reads CASSELEGGLHEQFF. In nucleotides, the CDR3 is TGTGCCAGCAGTGAATTGGAGGGAGGTCTGCATGAGCAGTTCTTC.

V usage is TRBV10-1 and J usage is TRBJ2-1; TRBD2 might be the D (6 bases). V was pared by 0 bases and J by 4 bases, with 13 bases between. The germline V gene encodes CDR1 WNHNN and CDR2 SYGVQD (reference sequence). CDR3 length: 16 residues. For the CDR3, the DNA is TGCGCCAGCAGTGAGTCGGTAGCGGAACAATACAATGAGCAGTTCTTC. Translation gives CASSESVAEQYNEQFF.

V and J are TRBV7-6 and TRBJ2-1, with D maybe TRBD2 (7 bases). The germline V gene encodes CDR1 SGHVS and CDR2 FNYEAQ. The CDR3 runs to 11 residues. The V end lost 6 bases, the J end lost 9 bases, and 9 bases lay between the germline ends. This CDR3 is CASRGGGEQFF. The CDR3 DNA sequence: TGTGCCAGCAGGGGAGGGGGTGAGCAGTTCTTC. Looking up the rest from reference TRBV7-6 and TRBJ2-1 gives the full variable domain: GAGVSQSPRYKVTKRGQDVALRCDPISGHVSLYWYRQALGQGPEFLTYFNYEAQQDKSGLPNDRFSAERPEGSISTLTIQRTEQRDSAMYRCASRGGGEQFFGPGTRLTVL.

This chain joins TRBV10-3 and TRBJ1-5; the match to TRBD1 covers 9 bases. This CDR3 is 14 amino acids long. V trimming: 6 bases; J trimming: 4 bases; junction bases outside the gene matches: 4. From germline, CDR1 is ENHRY and CDR2 SYGVKD. The CDR3 coding sequence is TGTGCCATCAGGTCCGGGACAGGGAATCAGCCCCAGCATTTT. Translation: CAIRSGTGNQPQHF.

This chain joins TRBV2 and TRBJ2-4, with D perhaps TRBD2 (6 bases). This CDR3 comprises 15 residues. V lost 2 bases and J lost 0, with 8 bases in between. From germline, CDR1 is SNHLY and CDR2 FYNNEI. The DNA for the CDR3 is TGTGCCAGCAGTGAATGGGGACTAGCCAAAAACATTCAGTACTTC. This sequence encodes CASSEWGLAKNIQYF.

The chain combines TRBV7-8 with TRBJ1-5; 8 nucleotides align to TRBD1. The germline V gene encodes CDR1 SGHVS and CDR2 FQNEAQ. V lost 4 bases and J lost 0; bases outside the gene matches: 5. The CDR3 extends over 16 amino acids. The DNA for the CDR3 is TGTGCCAGCAGCTCCGGACAGGGCTATAGCAATCAGCCCCAGCATTTT. Translation gives CASSSGQGYSNQPQHF.

The chain uses TRBV7-9 and TRBJ2-5, with a tentative D call TRBD2 (6 bases). The germline V gene has CDR1 SEHNR and CDR2 FQNEAQ (reference sequence). Trimming pared 1 base from V and 5 bases from J, leaving 20 bases between. The CDR3 contains 17 residues. DNA for the CDR3: TGTGCCAGCAGCTTAGAGAGTGCGTGGCGACGGGGGGAGACCCAGTACTTC. It is translated as CASSLESAWRRGETQYF.

This clone was counted a few times. V and J are TRBV2 and TRBJ1-4, with 8 bases that match TRBD1. The germline V gene encodes CDR1 SNHLY and CDR2 FYNNEI. V lost 9 bases, J lost 8 bases, and 8 bases stayed unmatched. The CDR3 contains 13 residues. CDR3 sequence reads: CARATGVSEKLFF. The CDR3 bases are TGTGCCAGAGCGACAGGGGTGAGCGAAAAACTGTTTTTT.

V and J are TRBV11-1 and TRBJ2-2; a weak D match, TRBD2 (5 bases). The CDR3 runs to 14 residues. The germline CDR1 and CDR2 sequences are SGHAT and FQDESV (reference sequence). Between the trimmed V and J ends, which lost 6 bases and 2 bases, there was a span of 10 bases. CDR3 sequence (DNA): TGTGCCAGCAGTTCCGGGGTTAACACCGGGGAGCTGTTTTTT. Encoded protein: CASSSGVNTGELFF.